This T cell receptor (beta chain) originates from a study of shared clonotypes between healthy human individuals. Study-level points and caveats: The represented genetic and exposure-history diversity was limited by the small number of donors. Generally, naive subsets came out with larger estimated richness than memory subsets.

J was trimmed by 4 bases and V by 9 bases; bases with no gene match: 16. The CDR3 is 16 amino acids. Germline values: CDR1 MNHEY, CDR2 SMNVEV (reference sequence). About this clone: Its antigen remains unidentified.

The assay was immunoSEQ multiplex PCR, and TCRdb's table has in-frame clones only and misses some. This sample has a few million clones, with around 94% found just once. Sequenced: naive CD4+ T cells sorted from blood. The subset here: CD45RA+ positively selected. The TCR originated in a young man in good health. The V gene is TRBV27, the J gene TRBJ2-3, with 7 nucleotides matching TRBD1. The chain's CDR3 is CASSNFQRQGADTQYF. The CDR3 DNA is TGTGCCAGTTCGAATTTTCAACGGCAGGGGGCAGATACGCAGTATTTT.